This record covers a single T cell receptor beta chain. The antigen remains unidentified. This may be a read error: a much more frequent sequence differs by one nucleotide. This record comes from a study of post-analysis software for immune sequencing data. Turning to the study itself: Relapsing-remitting, secondary progressive and progressive-relapsing multiple sclerosis were all included among the disease courses. The study, taken as a whole, reports: Roughly 5 TRBV segments were significantly more frequent in patients than in controls. TRBV5-6, TRBV5-1 and TRBV20-1 were among these segments.

Unique molecular identifiers had been added to the TCR beta cDNA libraries. Via MiXCR, TCRdb re-called the PCR reads, giving one row per CDR3 protein. Of almost 700,000 distinct CDR3 sequences listed, approximately 59% are singletons. CDR1 and CDR2 (germline): DFQATT, SNEGSKA (reference sequence). The CDR3 totals 15 residues. The chain carries TRBV20-1 and TRBJ2-5; 10 positions match TRBD1. The J call is uncertain, as TRBJ2-7 better fits the DNA end. The sample taken for sequencing was blood. This TCR was recovered from a girl aged 2 to 9 with multiple sclerosis. CDR3 sequence (DNA): TGCAGTGCTAGAGGGCCCGGGACAGGGGTTAGCGAGCAGTACTTC. It encodes CSARGPGTGVSEQYF.